These 3 T cell receptor beta chains share one sample of origin, sequenced in a study of blood T cell repertoires in COVID-19. Sequenced by immunoSEQ multiplex PCR; TCRdb stores in-frame clones only, minus some. Here the sample spans fewer than 200,000 clones, roughly 84% being singletons. The sample was peripheral blood. These receptors originate from a woman aged 80 or over with acute or convalescent COVID-19.

About this clone itself: Different DNA sequences within this sample yield the same CDR3. This chain connects TRBV12-3 or TRBV12-4 to TRBJ1-2; 7 bases fit TRBD1. The CDR3 is made up of 13 amino acids. J was trimmed by 2 bases and V by 6 bases; bases with no gene match: 3. CDR3 in amino acids: CASSSGQNYGYTF. The CDR3 DNA is TGTGCCAGCAGCTCGGGACAGAACTATGGCTACACCTTC.

The chain has TRBV7-9 and TRBJ2-3, with a tentative D call TRBD2 (5 bases). Trimming removed 5 bases from V and 11 bases from J, with 11 bases in between. CDR3 length: 11 amino acids. The germline CDR1 and CDR2 sequences are SEHNR and FQNEAQ (reference sequence). CDR3 residues: CASSLDRGQYF. DNA for the CDR3: TGTGCCAGCAGCCTCGATCGGGGGCAGTATTTT.

This chain links TRBV19 with TRBJ2-1; 15 bases line up with TRBD2. V lost 5 bases to trimming and J lost 8 bases; unmatched junction nucleotides: 4. The CDR3 has 15 amino acids. Germline V CDR1 and CDR2: LNHDA, SQIVND (reference sequence). CDR3 in DNA: TGTGCCAGTAGTGGACTAGCGGGGGGGGCGGATGAGCAGTTCTTC. It encodes CASSGLAGGADEQFF.